The T cell receptor (beta chain) described here comes from a study of OX40 agonist ivuxolimab in advanced cancers. Notes on the study in general: On average, a greater number of expanded clones characterised CD8+ T cells relative to CD4+.

Worth noting for this clone: The target antigen is unknown.

Repertoires were generated with immunoSEQ multiplex PCR, while TCRdb's copy carries only in-frame clones and drops some. The sample contains 65,000 to 70,000 clones, roughly nine tenths of which appear only once. The material was CD4+ or CD8+ T cells sorted from blood, obtained in a trial of the OX40 agonist ivuxolimab. The TCR sequence derives from an adult with an advanced solid tumor such as melanoma, head and neck, liver or kidney cancer.

Written as DNA, the CDR3 is TGTGCCAGCAGGGCTCTCGACAGGGGGGTACACGATGAGCAGTTCTTC. It codes for CASRALDRGVHDEQFF. V and J are TRBV2 and TRBJ2-1, with 9 positions matching TRBD1. The V and J ends lost 6 bases and 8 bases, in that order; junction bases with no gene match: 14. Germline V gene sequence: CDR1 SNHLY, CDR2 FYNNEI. The CDR3 contains 16 residues. The variable domain in full, completed from reference TRBV2 and TRBJ2-1, reads EPEVTQTPSHQVTQMGQEVILRCVPISNHLYFYWYRQILGQKVEFLVSFYNNEISEKSEIFDDQFSVERPDGSNFTLKIRSTKLEDSAMYFCASRALDRGVHDEQFFGPGTRLTVL.